The T cell receptor (beta chain) under discussion was sequenced for a study of cytomegalovirus exposure and HLA in healthy donors. Study as a whole: HLA-typed donors were the source of around 87 million unique TCRs, which an early data release held.

On this clone: As yet, its antigen is unknown.

The CDR3 is 12 amino acids. The germline V gene encodes CDR1 SQVTM and CDR2 ANQGSEA. Trimming cost V 0 bases and J 8 bases, with 10 bases left between them. Broader study findings: Confirmation in vitro established that a few CMV-associated chains were specific for CMV antigens.

Amplification used 60 Vbeta primers and 13 Jbeta primers. Original data processing: Tens of millions of unique TCR beta chains, 10 million to 13 million of them shared, were counted by a later analysis. The method was immunoSEQ multiplex PCR; TCRdb's version includes in-frame clones alone and lacks a portion of them. The V and J calls and clone size were taken over from that table, and D and trimming were inferred from the DNA. The profile shows approximately 79,000 clones, roughly 79% of them singletons. Input material: PBMCs. The TCR was taken from a male donor in good health and CMV-seropositive. This rearrangement joins TRBV29-1 to TRBJ1-1; D unclear. Here the CDR3 DNA reads TGCAGCGTTGAAGAGCCTCCCAGGGAAGCTTTCTTT. This sequence encodes CSVEEPPREAFF.